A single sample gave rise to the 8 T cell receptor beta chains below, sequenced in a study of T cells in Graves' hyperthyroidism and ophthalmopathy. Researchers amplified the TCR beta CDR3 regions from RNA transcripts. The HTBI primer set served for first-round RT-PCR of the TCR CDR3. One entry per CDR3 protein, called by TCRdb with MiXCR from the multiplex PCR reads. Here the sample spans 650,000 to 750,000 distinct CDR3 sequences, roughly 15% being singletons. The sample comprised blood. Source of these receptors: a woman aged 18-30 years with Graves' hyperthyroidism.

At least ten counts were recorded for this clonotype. In nucleotides, the CDR3 is TGTGCCAGCAGCTTAGGCGGGGTGCGAGACCCAGATACGCAGTATTTT. Protein sequence: CASSLGGVRDPDTQYF. This chain links TRBV7-2 with TRBJ2-3, with D possibly TRBD2 on 6 matching bases. Germline values: CDR1 SGHTA, CDR2 FQGNSA. Trimming removed 1 base at V and 4 bases at J, with 15 bases between. There are 16 residues in the CDR3. The full variable domain, completed using reference TRBV7-2 and TRBJ2-3, is GAGVSQSPSNKVTEKGKDVELRCDPISGHTALYWYRQSLGQGLEFLIYFQGNSAPDKSGLPSDRFSAERTGGSVSTLTIQRTQQEDSAVYLCASSLGGVRDPDTQYFGPGTRLTVL.

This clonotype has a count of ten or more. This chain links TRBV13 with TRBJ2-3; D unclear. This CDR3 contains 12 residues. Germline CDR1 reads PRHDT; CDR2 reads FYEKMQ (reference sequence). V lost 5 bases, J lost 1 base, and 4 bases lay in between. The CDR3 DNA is TGTGCCAGCAGCGCCCGCACAGATACGCAGTATTTT. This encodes CASSARTDTQYF.

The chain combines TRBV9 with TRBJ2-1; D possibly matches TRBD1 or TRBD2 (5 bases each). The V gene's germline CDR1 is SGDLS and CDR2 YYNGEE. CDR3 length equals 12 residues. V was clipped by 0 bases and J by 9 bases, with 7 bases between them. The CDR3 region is CASSVAGTEQFF. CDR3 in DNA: TGTGCCAGCAGCGTAGCTGGGACTGAGCAGTTCTTC.

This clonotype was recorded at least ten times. The CDR3 region is CASSEAWDNFYEQYF. In nucleotides, the CDR3 is TGTGCCAGCAGTGAAGCTTGGGACAACTTCTACGAGCAGTACTTC. The gene calls are TRBV2 and TRBJ2-7; a possible D gene is TRBD1 (6 bases). The ends were cut back, 0 bases at V and 3 bases at J, with 12 bases in the middle. CDR3 length: 15 amino acids. Germline CDR1 SNHLY, CDR2 FYNNEI.

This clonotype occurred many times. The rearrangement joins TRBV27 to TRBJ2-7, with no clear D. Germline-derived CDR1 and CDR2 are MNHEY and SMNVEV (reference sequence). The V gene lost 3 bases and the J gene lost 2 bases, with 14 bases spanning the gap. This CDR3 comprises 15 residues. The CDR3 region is CASSLQAIPTYEQYF. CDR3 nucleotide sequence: TGTGCCAGCAGTTTGCAAGCTATACCTACCTACGAGCAGTACTTC.

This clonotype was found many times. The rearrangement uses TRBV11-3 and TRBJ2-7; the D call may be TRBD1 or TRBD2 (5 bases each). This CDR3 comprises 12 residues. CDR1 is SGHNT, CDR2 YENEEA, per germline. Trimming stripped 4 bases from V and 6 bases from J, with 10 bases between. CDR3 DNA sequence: TGTGCCAGCAGCTCCTCGGGGCGCGAGCAGTACTTC. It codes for CASSSSGREQYF.

The CDR3 DNA reads as TGTGCCAGCAGTTACGTCCAGGGGGCCGGTGGCTACACCTTC. Encoded protein: CASSYVQGAGGYTF. V gene TRBV6-5 combines with J gene TRBJ1-2; 8 nucleotides line up with TRBD1. J lost 7 bases, V lost 2 bases, and 6 bases had no gene match. This CDR3 has 14 amino acids. Per the germline V gene, CDR1 is MNHEY and CDR2 is SVGAGI.

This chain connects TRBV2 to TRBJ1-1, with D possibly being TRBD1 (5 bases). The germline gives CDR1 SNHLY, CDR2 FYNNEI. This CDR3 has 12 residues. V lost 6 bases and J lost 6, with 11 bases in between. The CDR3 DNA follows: TGTGCCAGCAGCCTTCGGGGCCCTGAAGCTTTCTTT. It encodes CASSLRGPEAFF.